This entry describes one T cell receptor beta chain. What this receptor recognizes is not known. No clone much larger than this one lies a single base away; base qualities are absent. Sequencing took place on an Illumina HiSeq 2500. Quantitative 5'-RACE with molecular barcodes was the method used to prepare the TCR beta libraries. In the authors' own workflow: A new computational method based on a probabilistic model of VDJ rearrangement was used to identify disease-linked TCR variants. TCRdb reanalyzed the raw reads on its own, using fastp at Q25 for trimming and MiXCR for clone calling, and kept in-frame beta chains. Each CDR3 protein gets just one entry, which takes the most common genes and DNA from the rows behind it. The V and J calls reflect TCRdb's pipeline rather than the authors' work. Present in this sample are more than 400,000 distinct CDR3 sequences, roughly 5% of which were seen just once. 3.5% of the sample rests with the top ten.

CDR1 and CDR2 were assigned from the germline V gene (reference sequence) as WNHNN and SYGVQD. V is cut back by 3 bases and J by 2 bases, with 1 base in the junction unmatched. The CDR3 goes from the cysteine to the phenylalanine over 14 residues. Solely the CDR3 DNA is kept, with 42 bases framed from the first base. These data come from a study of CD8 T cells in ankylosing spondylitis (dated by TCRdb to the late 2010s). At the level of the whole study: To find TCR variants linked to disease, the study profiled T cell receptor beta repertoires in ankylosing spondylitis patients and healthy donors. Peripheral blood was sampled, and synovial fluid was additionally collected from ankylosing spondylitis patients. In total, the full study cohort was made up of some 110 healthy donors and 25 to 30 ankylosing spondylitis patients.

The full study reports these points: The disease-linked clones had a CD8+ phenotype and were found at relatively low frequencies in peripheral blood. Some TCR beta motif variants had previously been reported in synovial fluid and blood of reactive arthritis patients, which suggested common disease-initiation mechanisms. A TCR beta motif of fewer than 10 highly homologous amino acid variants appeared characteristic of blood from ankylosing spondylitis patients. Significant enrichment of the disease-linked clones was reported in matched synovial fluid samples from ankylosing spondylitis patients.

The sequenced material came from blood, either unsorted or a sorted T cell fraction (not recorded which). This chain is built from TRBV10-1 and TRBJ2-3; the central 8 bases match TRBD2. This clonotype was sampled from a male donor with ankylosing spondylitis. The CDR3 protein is CASSELAATDTQYF. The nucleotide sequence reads TGCGCCAGCAGTGAACTAGCGGCCACAGATACGCAGTATTTT.